The clone carrying this T cell receptor beta chain occurred once. The germline CDR1 and CDR2 sequences are SQVTM and ANQGSEA. J gave up 4 bases and V 5 bases, and 6 bases lay outside the gene matches. CDR3 size: 13 residues. Using immunoSEQ multiplex PCR, the repertoire was profiled, and TCRdb retains in-frame clones only, with some absent. The top ten clones hold more than 6% of a sample with hundreds of thousands of clones, 80% to 95% of them seen once. This sample stems from a study of control samples from healthy donors and cancer patients. The clonotype comes from a middle-aged man with head and neck cancer. This sequence joins TRBV29-1 and TRBJ1-2; TRBD1 matches 8 bases. The source material was PBMCs. In DNA, the CDR3 is TGCAGCGTTTATTCAGGGGGCGGCTATGGCTACACCTTC. Translating it yields CSVYSGGGYGYTF.